Presented here are 7 T cell receptor beta chains from one specimen sequenced in a study of control samples from healthy donors and cancer patients. The repertoire was sequenced with immunoSEQ multiplex PCR; TCRdb's copy has only in-frame clones and lacks some. Of 130,000 or so clones listed, 89% are singletons. The sequencing input was PBMCs. Source of these receptors: a man aged 50-60 years with head and neck cancer.

The genes are TRBV9 and TRBJ2-3, with TRBD2 matching over 11 bases. Germline CDR1 and CDR2: SGDLS and YYNGEE. The CDR3 has 15 amino acids. The V and J ends lost 0 bases and 4 bases, in that order; junction bases with no gene match: 1. This CDR3 reads CASSVVAGGPDTQYF. The CDR3 DNA is TGTGCCAGCAGCGTAGTAGCGGGAGGGCCAGATACGCAGTATTTT.

The chain recombines TRBV3-1 (or the pseudogene TRBV3-2) with TRBJ1-2; unclear D gene. Looked up from germline, CDR1 is LGHDT and CDR2 is YNNKEL (reference sequence). The V end was cut by 0 bases, the J end by 4 bases, with 9 bases between. The CDR3 is 14 residues long. The CDR3 DNA is TGTGCCAGCAGCCAAGATGACACCTTCTATGGCTACACCTTC. This codes for CASSQDDTFYGYTF.

This clone was seen only a few times. The chain couples TRBV4-1 to TRBJ2-7, with TRBD2 matching 9 bases. CDR1 MGHRA and CDR2 YSYEKL come from the germline V gene. This CDR3 is 14 amino acids long. With 4 bases clipped from V and 4 bases from J, the junction kept 5 bases outside the gene matches. This CDR3 is CASSRSGGSYEQYF. The CDR3 nucleotides are TGCGCCAGCAGCCGTAGCGGGGGAAGTTACGAGCAGTACTTC.

The V and J genes are TRBV7-9 and TRBJ2-2, with no clear D. Germline V lookup: CDR1 SEHNR, CDR2 FQNEAQ (reference sequence). V lost 5 bases and J 3 bases, leaving 13 bases between the germline ends. The CDR3 has 15 amino acids. This CDR3 is CASSPRLDHTGELFF. In DNA, the CDR3 is TGTGCCAGCAGCCCTCGACTGGATCACACCGGGGAGCTGTTTTTT.

CDR3 amino acids: CASSQDMGTGLGALYNSPLHF. The CDR3 nucleotides read TGTGCCAGCAGCCAAGATATGGGGACGGGCCTGGGGGCCCTCTATAATTCACCCCTCCACTTT. The chain uses TRBV3-1 (or the pseudogene TRBV3-2) and TRBJ1-6; perhaps TRBD1 as D (6 bases). This CDR3 comprises 21 residues. CDR1 and CDR2 (germline): LGHDT, YNNKEL (reference sequence). Trimming took 0 bases from V and 3 from J, leaving 24 bases between them.

The chain is built from TRBV6-2 or TRBV6-3 and TRBJ2-2, with 7 bases fitting TRBD1. The length of the CDR3 is 15 residues. CDR1 is MNHEY and CDR2 is SVGEGT in the germline V gene. The V gene end was trimmed by 4 bases and the J gene end by 5 bases; junction bases not matched to a gene: 7. The CDR3, as DNA: TGTGCCAGCAGTTCACGACAGGGCGGGACCGGGGAGCTGTTTTTT. This sequence encodes CASSSRQGGTGELFF.

This clone occurred once. The chain combines TRBV11-3 with TRBJ2-1; no clear D gene. The CDR3 extends over 11 amino acids. From germline, CDR1 is SGHNT and CDR2 YENEEA. Trimming left V 3 bases short and J 8 bases short, with 5 bases between. Written as DNA, the CDR3 is TGTGCCAGCAGCTTGGACCATGAGCAGTTCTTC. Amino acid sequence: CASSLDHEQFF.